Listed here are 28 T cell receptor beta chains from one sample, sequenced in a study of T cell responses to AZD1222 COVID-19 vaccine. The data were produced by immunoSEQ multiplex PCR, yet TCRdb's version contains in-frame clones alone and is incomplete. The sample consists of about 130,000 clones, approximately 90% of them appearing once. Sequences were derived from peripheral blood, sampled on day 0 of AZD1222 vaccination. These receptors all come from an adult in good health.

This clone is a singleton in its sample. V is TRBV5-8 and J is TRBJ2-7; D is unclear. Germline CDR1 and CDR2: SGHTS and YDEGEE. Trimming pared 1 base from V and 2 bases from J, leaving 10 bases between. The CDR3 has 14 amino acids. The CDR3 DNA sequence: TGTGCCAGCAGCTTGCAGGCAATTACCTACGAGCAGTACTTC. Its translation is CASSLQAITYEQYF.

J is TRBJ2-3 and V is TRBV7-9; 11 nucleotides line up with TRBD2. There are 18 residues in the CDR3. CDR1 SEHNR and CDR2 FQNEAQ come from the germline V gene (reference sequence). V was pared by 1 base and J by 3 bases, with 9 bases of the junction left unmatched. CDR3 region: CASSLGSGGAQATDTQYF. The CDR3 DNA follows: TGTGCCAGCAGCTTAGGTAGCGGGGGGGCGCAGGCGACAGATACGCAGTATTTT.

This clone was found once. The chain is built from TRBV5-6 and TRBJ1-2; TRBD1 is a possible D gene (5 bases). Per germline, CDR1 SGHDT and CDR2 YYEEEE. This CDR3 is built from 14 residues. The V and J ends lost 2 bases and 7 bases respectively, with 15 bases between them. In DNA, the CDR3 is TGTGCCAGCAGCTTATCTAGACGTGGGGGTGGCTACACCTTC. This codes for CASSLSRRGGGYTF.

The chain joins TRBV29-1 to TRBJ2-7, with D possibly matching TRBD1 (5 bases). This CDR3 is built from 15 residues. CDR1 SQVTM and CDR2 ANQGSEA come from the germline V gene. Trimming removed 1 base from V and 4 bases from J, with 17 bases in between. CDR3: CSVEAGQTDTYEQYF. The DNA for the CDR3 is TGCAGCGTTGAAGCAGGGCAGACAGATACATACGAGCAGTACTTC.

The V and J genes are TRBV7-9 and TRBJ1-1; D is unclear. This CDR3 region has 14 residues. Between the trimmed V and J ends, which lost 3 bases and 1 base, there was a span of 9 bases. Germline values: CDR1 SEHNR, CDR2 FQNEAQ (reference sequence). CDR3 DNA: TGTGCCAGCAGCTTTCTACAGAGGAACACTGAAGCTTTCTTT. It yields the protein CASSFLQRNTEAFF.

A remark on this clone: A junction boundary mismatches the germline segment, possibly from a read error. This chain uses TRBV7-7 with TRBJ2-2; 9 nucleotides align to TRBD1. Germline lookup yields CDR1 SSHAT and CDR2 FNYEAQ (reference sequence). The CDR3 runs 15 residues. In DNA form, the CDR3 reads TGTGCTAGCAGTTCCGGGACAGGGAGAACCGGGGAGCTGTTTTTT. Its translation: CASSSGTGRTGELFF.

In DNA form, the CDR3 reads TGTGCCAGCAGCTTAAGACTCTTCTCTGGAAACACCATATATTTT. Amino acids: CASSLRLFSGNTIYF. This chain links TRBV7-2 with TRBJ1-3; D gene unclear. The CDR3 loop spans 15 amino acids. The V and J ends lost 2 bases and 0 bases respectively, with 8 bases between them. The germline V gene encodes CDR1 SGHTA and CDR2 FQGNSA.

The J gene is TRBJ1-2, the V gene TRBV4-3; a possible D gene is TRBD1 (5 bases). Germline V gene lookup returns CDR1 LGHNA and CDR2 YSLEER. Trimming pared 2 bases from V and 6 bases from J, leaving 16 bases between. The CDR3 runs 15 residues. CDR3 residues: CASSQPRAGGDGYTF. CDR3 coding DNA: TGCGCCAGCAGCCAACCCCGAGCGGGAGGGGATGGCTACACCTTC.

The chain uses TRBV4-2 and TRBJ1-1, with D possibly TRBD1 on 5 matching bases. This CDR3 contains 16 residues. Germline V gives CDR1 LGHNA, CDR2 YNFKEQ. Trimming took off 0 bases at V and 5 bases at J, with 16 bases between the two ends. The CDR3 nucleotides are TGTGCCAGCAGCCAAGATCGGACCCGGGGGAGGACTGAAGCTTTCTTT. It is translated as CASSQDRTRGRTEAFF.

J is TRBJ2-7 and V is TRBV6-5, with D perhaps given as TRBD1 or TRBD2 (5 bases each). CDR3 length: 15 residues. V lost 6 bases to trimming and J lost 4 bases, with 19 bases between them. From germline, CDR1 is MNHEY and CDR2 SVGAGI. The DNA of the CDR3 is TGTGCCAGCAGCGGTATGGGACCGCACTGGTACGAGCAGTACTTC. It encodes CASSGMGPHWYEQYF.

This chain links TRBV18 with TRBJ2-7, with TRBD1 matching 9 bases. CDR1 and CDR2 from the germline V gene are KGHSH and LQKENI. V shed 0 bases and J 0 bases; nucleotides not matched to a gene: 3. This CDR3 is 16 amino acids long. The CDR3 spells CASSPPPGQGSYEQYF. The CDR3 DNA follows: TGTGCCAGCTCACCACCACCGGGACAGGGCTCCTACGAGCAGTACTTC.

The chain has TRBV7-6 and TRBJ1-2; 9 bases align to TRBD1. Looked up from germline, CDR1 is SGHVS and CDR2 is FNYEAQ. The CDR3 covers 15 residues. Losses at the gene ends were 5 bases for V and 8 bases for J; bases not matched to a gene: 12. The CDR3 region is CASSRQTGGGRGYTF. CDR3 coding DNA: TGTGCCAGCAGCCGACAGACAGGGGGAGGGAGGGGCTACACCTTC.

This sequence joins TRBV9 and TRBJ2-7, with D uncertain. The CDR3 extends over 15 amino acids. V lost 0 bases to trimming and J lost 2 bases, with 12 bases between them. The germline V gene has CDR1 SGDLS and CDR2 YYNGEE. The CDR3: CASSVDALPPYEQYF. In DNA, the CDR3 is TGTGCCAGCAGCGTAGATGCTCTCCCCCCCTACGAGCAGTACTTC. The full variable domain, rest sourced from reference TRBV9 and TRBJ2-7, is DSGVTQTPKHLITATGQRVTLRCSPRSGDLSVYWYQQSLDQGLQFLIQYYNGEERAKGNILERFSAQQFPDLHSELNLSSLELGDSALYFCASSVDALPPYEQYFGPGTRLTVT.

The V gene is TRBV30, the J gene TRBJ1-1; 8 bases align to TRBD1. V trimming: 7 bases; J trimming: 10 bases; junction bases outside the gene matches: 14. This CDR3 has 13 residues. Germline CDR1 is GTSNPN and CDR2 is SVGIG (reference sequence). The CDR3 here is CASTKVGTGLAFF. In nucleotides, the CDR3 is TGTGCCTCCACAAAGGTAGGGACAGGATTAGCTTTCTTT.

This chain joins TRBV7-3 and TRBJ2-7, with 10 bases lining up with TRBD1. Trimming cost V 5 bases and J 6 bases; bases outside gene matches: 7. This CDR3 comprises 14 residues. Per the germline V gene, CDR1 is SGHTA and CDR2 is FQGTGA. The CDR3, as DNA: TGTGCCAGCAGCCTTGCGGGGACAGGGGTCGAGCAGTACTTC. Protein: CASSLAGTGVEQYF.

The rearrangement joins TRBV5-8 to TRBJ1-2, with 9 bases lining up with TRBD1. Germline CDR1 reads SGHTS; CDR2 reads YDEGEE. The CDR3 spans 18 residues. V lost 0 bases and J lost 0; bases outside the gene matches: 9. In DNA form, the CDR3 reads TGTGCCAGCAGCTTGGGCCGGACAGGGGCCGGTTCTAACTATGGCTACACCTTC. Encoded protein: CASSLGRTGAGSNYGYTF.

Remarks on this clone: The sample holds other DNA sequences that translate to the same CDR3. The rearrangement links TRBV19 to TRBJ1-1; D is unresolved. Germline V gene lookup returns CDR1 LNHDA and CDR2 SQIVND (reference sequence). The CDR3 sequence is 13 residues long. Deletions cut 3 bases from V and 1 base from J, with 6 bases between. The CDR3 protein is CASSIGGNTEAFF. The CDR3 bases are TGTGCCAGTAGTATTGGCGGGAACACTGAAGCTTTCTTT.

The rearrangement uses TRBV13 and TRBJ2-7; TRBD1 is a possible D gene (6 bases). Germline CDR1 reads PRHDT; CDR2 reads FYEKMQ (reference sequence). The CDR3 loop spans 14 amino acids. V was cut by 0 bases and J by 0 bases, with 6 bases left in between. CDR3: CASSLGDSSYEQYF. CDR3 nucleotides: TGTGCCAGCAGCTTAGGGGACAGCTCCTACGAGCAGTACTTC.

The chain joins TRBV4-2 to TRBJ1-3; 7 bases line up with TRBD1. The CDR3 sequence is 16 residues long. The germline CDR1 and CDR2 sequences are LGHNA and YNFKEQ. The ends lost 4 bases at V and 3 bases at J; junction bases unmatched: 9. The CDR3: CASSPRQGVGGNTIYF. DNA for the CDR3: TGTGCCAGCAGCCCTCGACAGGGAGTCGGTGGAAACACCATATATTTT.

The V and J genes are TRBV9 and TRBJ2-3; D perhaps matches TRBD2 (5 bases). Looked up from germline, CDR1 is SGDLS and CDR2 is YYNGEE. Trimming stripped 3 bases from V and 3 bases from J, with 17 bases between. CDR3 length: 16 amino acids. The CDR3 nucleotides are TGTGCCAGCAGCGCCGATACCGGGATCGCAACAGATACGCAGTATTTT. Translated, it gives CASSADTGIATDTQYF.

The chain has TRBV4-1 and TRBJ2-7; 7 bases align to TRBD1. The germline gives CDR1 MGHRA, CDR2 YSYEKL. The length of the CDR3 is 16 residues. With V trimmed by 1 base and J by 3 bases, 9 bases remained unmatched. For the CDR3, the DNA is TGCGCCAGCAGCCAAGCTTCGGGGACAGAAATCTACGAGCAGTACTTC. This gives the protein CASSQASGTEIYEQYF.

CDR3 in amino acids: CASYRLDGMNTEAFF. CDR3 bases: TGTGCCAGCTATCGACTCGACGGCATGAACACTGAAGCTTTCTTT. The chain has TRBV5-6 and TRBJ1-1; the D is unclear. CDR3 length: 15 amino acids. The germline gives CDR1 SGHDT, CDR2 YYEEEE. Trimming pared 7 bases from V and 0 bases from J, leaving 16 bases between.

A single count supports this clone. The CDR3 is CASSMRTGGDEQYF. CDR3 sequence (DNA): TGTGCCAGTAGTATGAGGACAGGGGGAGACGAGCAGTACTTC. V and J are TRBV19 and TRBJ2-7; 10 bases line up with TRBD1. J lost 5 bases, V lost 3 bases, and 4 bases had no gene match. Germline CDR1 is LNHDA and CDR2 is SQIVND (reference sequence). The length of the CDR3 is 14 residues.

V usage is TRBV19 and J usage is TRBJ2-1, with 7 nucleotides matching TRBD2. Trimming at V came to 3 bases and at J to 13 bases, leaving 9 bases not matched to a gene. The germline V gene has CDR1 LNHDA and CDR2 SQIVND (reference sequence). The CDR3 runs 13 residues. Here the CDR3 reads CASSIGGTGDQFF. CDR3 sequence (DNA): TGTGCCAGTAGTATCGGGGGGACTGGGGATCAGTTCTTC.

This chain links TRBV9 with TRBJ1-5; 10 bases are shared with TRBD1. The length of the CDR3 is 18 residues. Looked up from germline, CDR1 is SGDLS and CDR2 is YYNGEE. With 0 bases clipped from V and 0 bases from J, the junction kept 6 bases outside the gene matches. Here the CDR3 DNA reads TGTGCCAGCAGCGTAGGGACAGGGGGACCTTATAGCAATCAGCCCCAGCATTTT. Translation: CASSVGTGGPYSNQPQHF.

V is TRBV7-2 and J is TRBJ2-7; 9 bases agree with TRBD1. J lost 3 bases, V lost 0 bases, and 12 bases had no gene match. The CDR3 runs 18 residues. Germline lookup yields CDR1 SGHTA and CDR2 FQGNSA. In DNA, the CDR3 is TGTGCCAGCAGCTTAGCGGGACAGGGTTTATCCTTCGGCTACGAGCAGTACTTC. Translated, it gives CASSLAGQGLSFGYEQYF.

The V gene is TRBV4-2, the J gene TRBJ2-7; D might be TRBD2 (6 bases). Germline loops: CDR1 LGHNA, CDR2 YNFKEQ. The CDR3 is made up of 15 amino acids. V lost 2 bases to trimming and J lost 2 bases, with 13 bases between them. In nucleotides, the CDR3 is TGTGCCAGCAGCCAAAGAGCGGGTCCCACCTACGAGCAGTACTTC. Its protein product is CASSQRAGPTYEQYF.

The chain links TRBV28 to TRBJ2-7; a possible D gene is TRBD1 (5 bases). The V and J ends lost 5 bases and 0 bases respectively, with 20 bases between them. Germline V lookup: CDR1 MDHEN, CDR2 SYDVKM. The CDR3 runs 17 residues. CDR3 nucleotide sequence: TGTGCCAGCAGTCCGATCCAGGCCAGGGTCATCTCCTACGAGCAGTACTTC. The encoded protein is CASSPIQARVISYEQYF.